A selection of T cell receptor beta chains follows, all from one sample in a study of shared clonotypes between healthy human individuals. Assay used: immunoSEQ multiplex PCR; TCRdb lists only in-frame clones, some missing. The data show around 1,100,000 clones, approximately 80% seen once. The sample taken for sequencing was memory CD4+ T cells from PBMCs. Source of these receptors: a man younger than 30 in good health. Some clones in this sample may be carry-over from other donors' samples. The CDR3 runs from the conserved cysteine through the conserved F or W.

v_call,cdr3_aa
TRBV19,CASRGGTATYEQYF
TRBV7-9,CASSRGGLQETQYF
TRBV7-9,CASSLLGRATGELFF
TRBV11-2,CASSFALSSYEQYF
TRBV18,CASSPATSGRDNEQFF
TRBV7-2,CASSLAPSLEFYEQYF
TRBV6-6,CASSYPDPYGYTF
TRBV29-1,CSVLAGAGWDGTQYF
TRBV7-9,CASSLPRRGANEKLFF
TRBV28,CASRGGVPSGNTGELFF
TRBV30,CAWAGGLGYGYTF
TRBV5-1,CASSLDGPPYEQYF
TRBV5-1,CASSLSLPGEKLFF
TRBV7-9,CASSLMRGGGSEQFF
TRBV7-2,CASSPGTGGYGYTF
TRBV2,CANHRDRGGYTF
TRBV10-3,CAISEPGTVMDTQYF
TRBV28,CASREVGGATNEKLFF
TRBV11-1,CASAKRSYEQYF
TRBV29-1,CSVYKGGTEAFF
TRBV5-6,CASSFRGYNEQFF
TRBV5-8,CASSSYLTSGILYEQYF
TRBV5-4,CASSLKAGDTNEQFF
TRBV6-5,CASSYDRNTEAFF
TRBV14,CASSQERVAGPYYFYEQYF
TRBV6-6,CASSWASNTEAFF
TRBV10-3,CAIQFATNEKLFF
TRBV28,CASSPSGRVETQYF
TRBV9,CASSDSTREVQYF
TRBV28,CASRGQGTGELFF
TRBV5-1,CASSLGVQWRDEKLFF
TRBV2,CASSEGVGQPQHF
TRBV9,CASSVAGQGDDTQYF
TRBV7-2,CASSLTRQVDTQYF
TRBV19,CASRTGNEQFF
TRBV7-6,CASSDNGRGSTNEKLFF
TRBV6-6,CASSYSTAAGHEQYF
TRBV6-5,CASSSTGGIGNEQFF
TRBV29-1,CSVEDPRAGAYNEQFF
TRBV29-1,CSVKHEYNSPLHF
TRBV28,CASSLEQYEQYF
TRBV6-5,CASRPPGVRNTEAFF
TRBV28,CASSSEGRGSGELFF
TRBV19,CASSSRGSSGSAYEQYF
TRBV15,CATSRELYEQYF
TRBV5-6,CASSSVGVNGYTF
TRBV25-1,CASSAGYGYTF
TRBV15,CATRGRLDTQYF
TRBV18,CASSPRVFTYEQYF
TRBV2,CASTENYGYTF
TRBV10-3,CAISPGTGGMETQYF
TRBV18,CASSPTMVAGGGTDTQYF
TRBV19,CASSIRDMNTEAFF
TRBV28,CASTRGFFSNQPQHF
TRBV6-5,CASSLAGWSEQYF